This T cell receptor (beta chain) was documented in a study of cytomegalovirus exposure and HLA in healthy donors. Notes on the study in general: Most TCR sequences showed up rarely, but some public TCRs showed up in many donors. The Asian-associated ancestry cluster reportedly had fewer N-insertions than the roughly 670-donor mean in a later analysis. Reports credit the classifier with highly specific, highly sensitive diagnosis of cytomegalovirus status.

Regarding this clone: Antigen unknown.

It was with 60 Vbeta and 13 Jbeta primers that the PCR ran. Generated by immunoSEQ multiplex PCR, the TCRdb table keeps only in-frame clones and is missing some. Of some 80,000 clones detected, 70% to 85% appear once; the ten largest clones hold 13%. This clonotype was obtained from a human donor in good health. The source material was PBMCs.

CDR3 protein: CASSPSQNNEQFF. The DNA of the CDR3 is TGTGCCAGCTCACCATCACAGAACAATGAGCAGTTCTTC. This chain links TRBV18 with TRBJ2-1, with unresolved D. The CDR3 totals 13 residues. In germline, CDR1 is KGHSH, CDR2 LQKENI. V lost 2 bases, J lost 5 bases, and 7 bases lay in between.